The 26 T cell receptor beta chains reported below all come from one sample, sequenced in a study of beta chain features in type 1 diabetes. Findings and caveats of the study: TCRB CDR3 length was moderately but significantly reduced in all four CD4+ subsets of Type 1 diabetes patients.

Their cognate antigens are unknown. Reverse transcription of all isolated RNA meant that expressed TCRB transcripts were sequenced. Profiled with immunoSEQ multiplex PCR; TCRdb holds only in-frame clones, not every one. The sample has some 240,000 clones, 15% to 20% seen once. Source material: naive CD4+ T cells from blood. All receptors derive from a man in his thirties or forties with type 1 diabetes.

There are a few counts of this clone. CDR3 residues: CASSVSGSLGNIQYF. The CDR3 DNA is TGTGCCAGCAGCGTATCAGGGAGCCTGGGGAACATTCAGTACTTC. The J gene is TRBJ2-4, the V gene TRBV7-2; D may match TRBD1 or TRBD2 (5 bases each). In germline, CDR1 is SGHTA, CDR2 FQGNSA. Trimming shortened V by 5 bases and J by 7 bases, and 18 bases separated the two germline ends. This CDR3 is 15 amino acids long.

This clone turned up a few times. The J gene is TRBJ2-7, the V gene TRBV7-2, with unresolved D. CDR3 size: 13 residues. Trimming took 1 base from V and 3 from J, leaving 7 bases between them. Germline lookup yields CDR1 SGHTA and CDR2 FQGNSA. The chain's CDR3 is CASSLVIIYEQYF. CDR3 sequence (DNA): TGTGCCAGCAGCTTAGTCATTATCTACGAGCAGTACTTC.

V is TRBV2 and J is TRBJ1-1, with D hard to call. The germline CDR1 and CDR2 sequences are SNHLY and FYNNEI. CDR3 length: 13 residues. V was clipped by 8 bases and J by 3 bases, with 13 bases between them. The CDR3 sequence is CASLKGVHTEAFF. The CDR3 DNA reads TGTGCCAGCCTCAAGGGAGTACACACTGAAGCTTTCTTT.

This clone turned up a few times. The chain is built from TRBV5-1 and TRBJ2-1, with D unclear. The CDR3 covers 12 residues. Between the trimmed V and J ends, which lost 3 bases and 4 bases, there was a span of 5 bases. From germline, CDR1 is SGHRS and CDR2 YFSETQ. CDR3 region: CASSSEYNEQFF. In nucleotides, the CDR3 is TGCGCCAGCAGCTCCGAATACAATGAGCAGTTCTTC.

The V call is TRBV15, the J call TRBJ2-6, with D possibly being TRBD1 or TRBD2 (5 bases each). Germline CDR1 LNHNV, CDR2 YYDKDF (reference sequence). The CDR3 runs 13 residues. V lost 8 bases to trimming and J lost 2 bases, with 7 bases between them. CDR3 DNA sequence: TGTGCCACCGGGGGACCTGGGGCCAACGTCCTGACTTTC. Residues: CATGGPGANVLTF.

This clone was counted only a few times. DNA of the CDR3: TGTGCCTGGAGTCGCGGGAGAAGGCATGAGCAGTTCTTC. This gives the protein CAWSRGRRHEQFF. The chain has TRBV30 and TRBJ2-1; 7 nucleotides align to TRBD2. Germline V gene lookup returns CDR1 GTSNPN and CDR2 SVGIG (reference sequence). The CDR3 spans 13 residues. The V and J ends lost 2 bases and 8 bases, in that order; junction bases with no gene match: 6.

This clone was detected a few times. The gene calls are TRBV5-1 and TRBJ2-1; 10 bases agree with TRBD2. The germline CDR1 and CDR2 sequences are SGHRS and YFSETQ. Trimming at V came to 5 bases and at J to 6 bases, leaving 11 bases not matched to a gene. This CDR3 comprises 16 residues. CDR3 nucleotide sequence: TGCGCCAGCAGATACGTTCCTAGCGGGAGTATCAATGAGCAGTTCTTC. This sequence encodes CASRYVPSGSINEQFF.

This clone was seen more than once but under ten times. V is TRBV5-1 and J is TRBJ1-1, with D maybe TRBD1 (6 bases). In germline, CDR1 is SGHRS, CDR2 YFSETQ. The CDR3 length is 15 residues. The ends were cut back, 4 bases at V and 0 bases at J, with 13 bases in the middle. The CDR3 spells CASSRDDRLNTEAFF. For the CDR3, the DNA is TGCGCCAGCAGCCGAGACGACAGGCTGAACACTGAAGCTTTCTTT.

V and J are TRBV7-2 and TRBJ2-3, with 7 bases matching TRBD2. Losses at the gene ends were 5 bases for V and 5 bases for J; bases not matched to a gene: 13. The length of the CDR3 is 16 residues. Germline CDR1 and CDR2: SGHTA and FQGNSA. CDR3 amino acids: CASSPRDYPRRDTQYF. The DNA of the CDR3 is TGTGCCAGCAGCCCGAGGGACTACCCAAGGAGAGATACGCAGTATTTT.

This sequence joins TRBV29-1 and TRBJ2-4; D is uncertain. Trimming took off 3 bases at V and 3 bases at J, with 12 bases between the two ends. The CDR3 runs 14 residues. CDR1 is SQVTM and CDR2 is ANQGSEA in the germline V gene. CDR3 region: CSVEPRLVKNIQYF. For the CDR3, the DNA is TGCAGCGTTGAGCCCCGGCTGGTCAAAAACATTCAGTACTTC.

Only a few counts were recorded for this clone. V gene TRBV30 combines with J gene TRBJ1-1, with D unresolved. From germline, CDR1 is GTSNPN and CDR2 SVGIG (reference sequence). The germline V and J ends were trimmed by 7 bases and 4 bases, with 16 bases remaining between them. The CDR3 runs 13 residues. CDR3 sequence: CASSGPQFTEAFF. CDR3 bases: TGTGCCTCTTCGGGCCCCCAATTCACTGAAGCTTTCTTT.

This clone came up a few times. The chain has TRBV4-2 and TRBJ2-2; a weak D match, TRBD2 (6 bases). This CDR3 spans 16 amino acids. Germline CDR1 and CDR2: LGHNA and YNFKEQ. The V and J ends lost 0 bases and 5 bases respectively, with 13 bases between them. The CDR3 DNA sequence: TGTGCCAGCAGCCAAGATGAGCGGGCCAAGACCGGGGAGCTGTTTTTT. Translating it yields CASSQDERAKTGELFF.

The chain is built from TRBV2 and TRBJ2-7, with D unclear. Germline assignment: CDR1 SNHLY and CDR2 FYNNEI. CDR3 size: 14 residues. V was pared by 5 bases and J by 3 bases, with 14 bases between. CDR3 in amino acids: CASSPNLRVYEQYF. CDR3 nucleotide sequence: TGTGCCAGCAGTCCAAACCTTCGCGTCTACGAGCAGTACTTC.

The V gene is TRBV30, the J gene TRBJ2-7; 7 positions match TRBD1. With 1 base clipped from V and 0 bases from J, the junction kept 3 bases outside the gene matches. Germline V gene data show CDR1 as GTSNPN and CDR2 as SVGIG (reference sequence). The CDR3 loop spans 14 amino acids. The CDR3 nucleotides read TGTGCCTGGAGTGCCAGGGGGTACTCCTACGAGCAGTACTTC. Protein: CAWSARGYSYEQYF.

The rearrangement joins TRBV14 to TRBJ2-7, with D hard to call. With 4 bases removed from V and 6 bases from J, the gap between germline ends came to 7 bases. From germline, CDR1 is SGHDN and CDR2 FVKESK. The CDR3 extends over 11 amino acids. The CDR3 sequence is CASSRSFEQYF. In nucleotides, the CDR3 is TGTGCCAGCAGCCGCTCTTTCGAGCAGTACTTC.

This chain joins TRBV29-1 and TRBJ1-5; possible D gene TRBD1, 6 bases. In germline, CDR1 is SQVTM, CDR2 ANQGSEA. V lost 6 bases and J 2 bases, leaving 14 bases between the germline ends. This CDR3 comprises 14 residues. The CDR3 reads CSVSQGSRNQPQHF. The DNA of the CDR3 is TGCAGCGTGTCGCAGGGGTCGCGCAATCAGCCCCAGCATTTT. Based on the CDR3 plus reference TRBV29-1 and TRBJ1-5, the full variable domain is SAVISQKPSRDICQRGTSLTIQCQVDSQVTMMFWYRQQPGQSLTLIATANQGSEATYESGFVIDKFPISRPNLTFSTLTVSNMSPEDSSIYLCSVSQGSRNQPQHFGDGTRLSIL.

The chain recombines TRBV18 with TRBJ2-1; D perhaps matches TRBD2 (5 bases). This CDR3 comprises 14 residues. The germline CDR1 and CDR2 sequences are KGHSH and LQKENI. V shed 3 bases and J shed 10 bases, with 16 bases lying between them. The CDR3 nucleotides read TGTGCCAGCTCACCTCTCGGACTGATAGCGGAGCAGTTCTTC. It encodes CASSPLGLIAEQFF.

The chain couples TRBV18 to TRBJ2-7, with a weak D call TRBD2 (6 bases). V was trimmed by 3 bases and J by 6 bases, leaving 18 bases between them. The germline V gene has CDR1 KGHSH and CDR2 LQKENI. The CDR3 sequence is 15 residues long. For the CDR3, the DNA is TGTGCCAGCTCACCGGTGAAGGGAGGCCTCTCCGAGCAGTACTTC. This translates into CASSPVKGGLSEQYF.

This clone was found a few times. This CDR3 is also generated by other DNA sequences in the sample. The chain employs TRBV25-1 and TRBJ1-4, with 7 bases fitting TRBD1. The J segment lost 8 bases and the V segment lost 3 bases, leaving 0 bases of the junction unmatched. This CDR3 contains 12 residues. Germline lookup yields CDR1 MGHDK and CDR2 SYGVNS. The CDR3 region has the DNA TGTGCCAGCAGTGACAGGGGGGAAAAACTGTTTTTT. This encodes CASSDRGEKLFF.

The J gene is TRBJ2-2, the V gene TRBV11-1; D gene uncertain. V gave up 2 bases and J gave up 1 base, with 8 bases separating them. The CDR3 runs to 15 residues. The germline gives CDR1 SGHAT, CDR2 FQDESV (reference sequence). The CDR3 sequence is CASSLSRLNTGELFF. In DNA form, the CDR3 reads TGTGCCAGCAGCTTATCCAGACTGAACACCGGGGAGCTGTTTTTT.

The chain recombines TRBV6-5 with TRBJ2-3; TRBD2 might be the D (6 bases). The CDR3 is 13 residues long. The V gene's germline CDR1 is MNHEY and CDR2 SVGAGI. Trimming pared 6 bases from V and 13 bases from J, leaving 20 bases between. This CDR3 is CASRDLGSPRKYF. CDR3 DNA sequence: TGTGCCAGCAGGGATCTCGGGAGCCCGAGAAAGTATTTT.

A few counts support this clone. The chain uses TRBV9 and TRBJ2-5, with a tentative D call TRBD1 (6 bases). Germline CDR1 is SGDLS and CDR2 is YYNGEE. This CDR3 is built from 13 residues. The germline V and J ends were trimmed by 2 bases and 5 bases, with 10 bases remaining between them. CDR3 DNA: TGTGCCAGCAGCGTCCAGGGGACGGAGACCCAGTACTTC. It is translated as CASSVQGTETQYF.

The CDR3 sequence is CSVEEVSDTQYF. CDR3 nucleotide sequence: TGCAGCGTTGAGGAAGTATCAGATACGCAGTATTTT. The chain links TRBV29-1 to TRBJ2-3; D is uncertain. The length of the CDR3 is 12 residues. The V end was cut by 3 bases, the J end by 4 bases, with 8 bases between. Germline-derived CDR1 and CDR2 are SQVTM and ANQGSEA.

The chain recombines TRBV10-3 with TRBJ2-7; no reliable D call. Germline assignment: CDR1 ENHRY and CDR2 SYGVKD. This CDR3 is 14 amino acids long. The germline V and J ends were trimmed by 0 bases and 0 bases, with 6 bases remaining between them. The CDR3 bases are TGTGCCATCAGTGAGTCATCCAGCTCCTACGAGCAGTACTTC. Its translation: CAISESSSSYEQYF.

V is TRBV5-1 and J is TRBJ2-1; TRBD2 matches 8 bases. The J segment lost 5 bases and the V segment lost 3 bases, leaving 10 bases of the junction unmatched. The V gene's germline CDR1 is SGHRS and CDR2 YFSETQ. The CDR3 extends over 16 amino acids. CDR3 bases: TGCGCCAGCAGCTCGGAAGGAGGGACTAGGGACAATGAGCAGTTCTTC. Translated: CASSSEGGTRDNEQFF. The full variable domain, rest sourced from reference TRBV5-1 and TRBJ2-1, is KAGVTQTPRYLIKTRGQQVTLSCSPISGHRSVSWYQQTPGQGLQFLFEYFSETQRNKGNFPGRFSGRQFSNSRSEMNVSTLELGDSALYLCASSSEGGTRDNEQFFGPGTRLTVL.

This clone was found a few times. This chain joins TRBV7-9 and TRBJ1-5; D uncertain. Trimming took off 3 bases at V and 5 bases at J, with 5 bases between the two ends. The CDR3 loop spans 12 amino acids. The germline gives CDR1 SEHNR, CDR2 FQNEAQ (reference sequence). For the CDR3, the DNA is TGTGCCAGCAGCTTTGGGGATCAGCCCCAGCATTTT. Encoded protein: CASSFGDQPQHF.